This T cell receptor beta chain emerged from a study of blood T cell repertoires in COVID-19. Study information: Donors in the United States, Italy and Spain gave samples during acute or convalescent COVID-19. The analysed material was cDNA or gDNA that came from T cells, B-cell-depleted T cells, or PBMCs.

Original data processing: For nucleated cells, counts were estimated from reference gene primer amplification. The protocol was immunoSEQ multiplex PCR, while the TCRdb copy is restricted to in-frame clones and leaves out a portion. From that table come the V and J calls and clone size; the DNA was used to work out D and trimming. The sample yields about 250,000 clones, more than 70% seen once. Trimming left V 3 bases short and J 0 bases short, with 3 bases between. The CDR3 consists of 13 residues. This clone was seen a handful of times. The sample holds other DNA sequences that translate to the same CDR3.

The chain carries TRBV12-3 or TRBV12-4 and TRBJ1-5; D is unresolved. Sequencing input: peripheral blood. The receptor's source is a man between 35 and 55 years old with active or convalescent COVID-19. CDR3 bases: TGTGCCAGCAGTTTCAGTAGCAATCAGCCCCAGCATTTT. Residues: CASSFSSNQPQHF.